Listed here is a single TCR beta chain. The data originate from a study of T cell changes during pregnancy in multiple sclerosis. The CDR3 extends over 15 amino acids. The germline V gene encodes CDR1 SGDLS and CDR2 YYNGEE. Trimming at V came to 4 bases and at J to 0 bases, leaving 6 bases not matched to a gene. The assay was immunoSEQ multiplex PCR, and TCRdb's table has in-frame clones only and misses some. Of fewer than 35,000 clones listed, over 75% were seen once; the top ten hold over 3.5%. The chain is built from TRBV9 and TRBJ1-2; 7 nucleotides agree with TRBD1. The source of this sequence is a female donor with multiple sclerosis, enrolled in a pregnancy study. The sample consisted of CD8+ T cells from peripheral blood mononuclear cells, taken in the second trimester of pregnancy. CDR3 region: CASSPGTVSNYGYTF. CDR3 nucleotide sequence: TGTGCCAGCAGCCCGGGGACAGTTTCTAACTATGGCTACACCTTC.